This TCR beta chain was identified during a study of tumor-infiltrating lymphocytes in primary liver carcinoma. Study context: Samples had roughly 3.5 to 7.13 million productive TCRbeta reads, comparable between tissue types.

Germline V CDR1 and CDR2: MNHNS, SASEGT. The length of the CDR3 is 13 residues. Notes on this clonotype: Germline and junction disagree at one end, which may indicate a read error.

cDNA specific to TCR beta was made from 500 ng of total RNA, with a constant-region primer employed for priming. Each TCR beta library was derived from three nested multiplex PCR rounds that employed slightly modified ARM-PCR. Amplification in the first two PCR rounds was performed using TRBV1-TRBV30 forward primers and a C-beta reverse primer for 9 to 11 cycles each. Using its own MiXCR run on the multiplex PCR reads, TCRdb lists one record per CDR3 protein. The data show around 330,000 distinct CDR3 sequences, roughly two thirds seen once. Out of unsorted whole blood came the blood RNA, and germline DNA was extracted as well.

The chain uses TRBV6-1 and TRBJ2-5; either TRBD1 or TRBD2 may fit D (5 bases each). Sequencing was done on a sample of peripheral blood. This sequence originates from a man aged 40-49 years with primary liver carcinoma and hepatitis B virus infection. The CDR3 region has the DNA TGTGCCAGCACACCGTACGGTCTAGGGACCCAGCACTTC. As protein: CASTPYGLGTQHF.